This is a list of T cell receptor beta chains from one sample in a study of blood T cell repertoires in COVID-19. Some clones are missing from TCRdb's copy, which holds only in-frame ones; the method was immunoSEQ multiplex PCR. The sample lists around 250,000 clones, 82% occurring once. Material for sequencing was peripheral blood. The receptors stem from a young woman with acute or convalescent COVID-19. Both conserved end residues are part of each CDR3. The D gene is left open where the match is weak. Expanded clones get a size class; other rows say once, few or many, or leave the size out.

D gene: -; J gene: TRBJ2-6; V gene: TRBV19; CDR3 length: 17; clone size: -; CDR3 protein: CASNPRTARSGANVLTF; CDR3 DNA: TGTGCCAGTAACCCTCGGACAGCCCGCTCTGGGGCCAACGTCCTGACTTTC
D gene: -; J gene: TRBJ2-7; V gene: TRBV5-1; CDR3 length: 16; clone size: -; CDR3 protein: CASSPTPGQFFYEQYF; CDR3 DNA: TGCGCCAGCAGCCCTACCCCTGGACAGTTTTTCTACGAGCAGTACTTC
D gene: TRBD1; J gene: TRBJ2-7; V gene: TRBV11-2; CDR3 length: 16; clone size: -; CDR3 protein: CASSLARTGHSYEQYF; CDR3 DNA: TGTGCCAGCAGCTTAGCCAGGACAGGGCATTCCTACGAGCAGTACTTC
D gene: TRBD2; J gene: TRBJ2-3; V gene: TRBV11-2; CDR3 length: 18; clone size: -; CDR3 protein: CASSLVLAGVLSTDTQYF; CDR3 DNA: TGTGCCAGCAGCTTAGTACTAGCGGGAGTCTTAAGCACAGATACGCAGTATTTT
D gene: TRBD2; J gene: TRBJ2-7; V gene: TRBV29-1; CDR3 length: 15; clone size: few; CDR3 protein: CSVELAGRSLAEQYF; CDR3 DNA: TGCAGCGTTGAACTAGCGGGACGCTCCCTCGCCGAGCAGTACTTC
D gene: TRBD2; J gene: TRBJ2-1; V gene: TRBV7-8; CDR3 length: 17; clone size: -; CDR3 protein: CASSLDMREGPYNEQFF; CDR3 DNA: TGTGCCAGCAGCTTAGATATGCGGGAGGGCCCCTACAATGAGCAGTTCTTC
D gene: -; J gene: TRBJ1-1; V gene: TRBV7-9; CDR3 length: 15; clone size: -; CDR3 protein: CASSLATGTNTEAFF; CDR3 DNA: TGTGCCAGCAGCTTAGCAACAGGGACGAACACTGAAGCTTTCTTT
D gene: TRBD2; J gene: TRBJ2-5; V gene: TRBV27; CDR3 length: 16; clone size: once; CDR3 protein: CASSFFSGRGQETQYF; CDR3 DNA: TGTGCCAGCAGTTTCTTTAGCGGGAGAGGGCAAGAGACCCAGTACTTC
D gene: TRBD1; J gene: TRBJ1-2; V gene: TRBV4-2; CDR3 length: 17; clone size: -; CDR3 protein: CASSLINPGQGQAGYTF; CDR3 DNA: TGTGCCAGCAGCCTGATTAACCCGGGACAGGGGCAGGCGGGCTACACCTTC
D gene: -; J gene: TRBJ1-1; V gene: TRBV30; CDR3 length: 13; clone size: -; CDR3 protein: CAWREGVRTEAFF; CDR3 DNA: TGTGCCTGGAGGGAGGGAGTGCGCACTGAAGCTTTCTTT
D gene: -; J gene: TRBJ1-2; V gene: TRBV5-6; CDR3 length: 17; clone size: -; CDR3 protein: CASSFRDKMALNYGYTF; CDR3 DNA: TGTGCCAGCAGCTTCCGGGACAAAATGGCACTGAACTATGGCTACACCTTC
D gene: TRBD1; J gene: TRBJ2-7; V gene: TRBV28; CDR3 length: 15; clone size: -; CDR3 protein: CASRGQGERSYEQYF; CDR3 DNA: TGTGCCAGCAGGGGACAGGGAGAACGATCCTACGAGCAGTACTTC
D gene: -; J gene: TRBJ1-4; V gene: TRBV29-1; CDR3 length: 13; clone size: -; CDR3 protein: CSVYTGRSEKLFF; CDR3 DNA: TGCAGCGTTTATACAGGGCGGAGTGAAAAACTGTTTTTT
D gene: -; J gene: TRBJ2-3; V gene: TRBV6-2/TRBV6-3; CDR3 length: 18; clone size: -; CDR3 protein: CASSTAGGILGPTDTQYF; CDR3 DNA: TGTGCCAGCAGTACCGCTGGGGGGATTTTGGGTCCCACAGATACGCAGTATTTT
D gene: TRBD1; J gene: TRBJ1-4; V gene: TRBV7-2; CDR3 length: 16; clone size: -; CDR3 protein: CASSSLGTGQGEKLFF; CDR3 DNA: TGTGCCAGCAGCTCCCTCGGGACAGGGCAGGGGGAAAAACTGTTTTTT
D gene: TRBD1; J gene: TRBJ1-2; V gene: TRBV19; CDR3 length: 14; clone size: -; CDR3 protein: CASGKGQELYGYTF; CDR3 DNA: TGTGCCAGTGGTAAAGGACAGGAGCTCTATGGCTACACCTTC
D gene: TRBD1; J gene: TRBJ2-5; V gene: TRBV6-2/TRBV6-3; CDR3 length: 17; clone size: -; CDR3 protein: CASSQTPARGRKETQYF; CDR3 DNA: TGTGCCAGCAGCCAAACTCCCGCCAGGGGGCGAAAAGAGACCCAGTACTTC
D gene: TRBD2; J gene: TRBJ2-2; V gene: TRBV27; CDR3 length: 17; clone size: -; CDR3 protein: CASSSAPLAGGPGELFF; CDR3 DNA: TGTGCCAGCAGTTCCGCCCCACTAGCGGGAGGTCCCGGGGAGCTGTTTTTT
D gene: TRBD2; J gene: TRBJ2-1; V gene: TRBV11-2; CDR3 length: 15; clone size: once; CDR3 protein: CASSPTSGIYNEQFF; CDR3 DNA: TGTGCCAGCAGCCCGACTAGCGGGATCTACAATGAGCAGTTCTTC
D gene: TRBD1; J gene: TRBJ2-5; V gene: TRBV19; CDR3 length: 19; clone size: -; CDR3 protein: CASSIRGTGVPVRQETQYF; CDR3 DNA: TGTGCCAGTAGCATACGCGGGACAGGAGTACCAGTTAGGCAAGAGACCCAGTACTTC
D gene: TRBD2; J gene: TRBJ2-7; V gene: TRBV7-7; CDR3 length: 15; clone size: -; CDR3 protein: CASSPSGRAQDEQYF; CDR3 DNA: TGTGCTAGCAGCCCTAGCGGGAGGGCCCAGGACGAGCAGTACTTC
D gene: TRBD1; J gene: TRBJ2-2; V gene: TRBV4-3; CDR3 length: 18; clone size: -; CDR3 protein: CASSQAFTGGQNTGELFF; CDR3 DNA: TGCGCCAGCAGCCAAGCTTTCACAGGGGGACAGAACACCGGGGAGCTGTTTTTT
D gene: -; J gene: TRBJ1-2; V gene: TRBV2; CDR3 length: 14; clone size: once; CDR3 protein: CASSERGIGYGYTF; CDR3 DNA: TGTGCCAGCAGTGAAAGGGGGATCGGCTATGGCTACACCTTC
D gene: -; J gene: TRBJ2-1; V gene: TRBV9; CDR3 length: 14; clone size: -; CDR3 protein: CASSRMSSSDEQFF; CDR3 DNA: TGTGCCAGCAGCCGGATGTCTTCTAGCGACGAGCAGTTCTTC
D gene: -; J gene: TRBJ2-7; V gene: TRBV12-3/TRBV12-4; CDR3 length: 13; clone size: -; CDR3 protein: CASSLALGYEQYF; CDR3 DNA: TGTGCCAGCAGTTTAGCGCTCGGCTACGAGCAGTACTTC
D gene: -; J gene: TRBJ1-2; V gene: TRBV5-6; CDR3 length: 15; clone size: -; CDR3 protein: CASSLVGDLYYGYTF; CDR3 DNA: TGTGCCAGCAGCTTGGTTGGAGACTTGTACTATGGCTACACCTTC
D gene: TRBD1; J gene: TRBJ2-5; V gene: TRBV6-1; CDR3 length: 20; clone size: -; CDR3 protein: CASSELRQQDRGRRLETQYF; CDR3 DNA: TGTGCCAGCAGTGAACTACGGCAGCAGGACAGGGGGCGAAGGTTGGAGACCCAGTACTTC
D gene: -; J gene: TRBJ1-5; V gene: TRBV12-3/TRBV12-4; CDR3 length: 12; clone size: -; CDR3 protein: CASRLRNQPQHF; CDR3 DNA: TGTGCCAGCAGACTCCGAAATCAGCCCCAGCATTTT
D gene: TRBD2; J gene: TRBJ2-7; V gene: TRBV7-2; CDR3 length: 14; clone size: -; CDR3 protein: CASSTTSGYYEQYF; CDR3 DNA: TGTGCCAGCAGCACGACTAGCGGTTACTACGAGCAGTACTTC
D gene: -; J gene: TRBJ2-7; V gene: TRBV27; CDR3 length: 13; clone size: -; CDR3 protein: CASSLARTYEQYF; CDR3 DNA: TGTGCCAGCAGTCTAGCCCGTACGTACGAGCAGTACTTC
D gene: -; J gene: TRBJ1-1; V gene: TRBV11-2; CDR3 length: 15; clone size: -; CDR3 protein: CASSLDGRVGSEAFF; CDR3 DNA: TGTGCCAGCAGCTTAGATGGCAGGGTAGGGTCTGAAGCTTTCTTT
D gene: TRBD1; J gene: TRBJ2-7; V gene: TRBV6-5; CDR3 length: 13; clone size: -; CDR3 protein: CASSSGTVYEQYF; CDR3 DNA: TGTGCCAGCAGCTCAGGGACAGTCTACGAGCAGTACTTC
D gene: -; J gene: TRBJ2-7; V gene: TRBV27; CDR3 length: 14; clone size: -; CDR3 protein: CASSFERDSYEQYF; CDR3 DNA: TGTGCCAGCAGTTTCGAGAGGGACTCCTACGAGCAGTACTTC
D gene: -; J gene: TRBJ1-5; V gene: TRBV5-1; CDR3 length: 16; clone size: -; CDR3 protein: CASSLILNVGNQPQHF; CDR3 DNA: TGCGCCAGCAGCTTGATACTCAACGTGGGCAATCAGCCCCAGCATTTT
D gene: TRBD2; J gene: TRBJ2-1; V gene: TRBV4-3; CDR3 length: 15; clone size: -; CDR3 protein: CASSLAGGPYNEQFF; CDR3 DNA: TGCGCCAGCAGCCTAGCGGGGGGACCCTACAATGAGCAGTTCTTC
D gene: -; J gene: TRBJ2-7; V gene: TRBV27; CDR3 length: 10; clone size: -; CDR3 protein: CASSSGEQYF; CDR3 DNA: TGTGCCAGCAGTTCCGGCGAGCAGTACTTC
D gene: -; J gene: TRBJ1-2; V gene: TRBV7-2; CDR3 length: 12; clone size: -; CDR3 protein: CAWRGSNYGYTF; CDR3 DNA: TGTGCTTGGCGCGGAAGTAACTATGGCTACACCTTC
D gene: TRBD1; J gene: TRBJ2-7; V gene: TRBV5-8; CDR3 length: 16; clone size: few; CDR3 protein: CASSLSVGQGSYEQYF; CDR3 DNA: TGTGCCAGCAGCTTGTCGGTGGGACAGGGTTCCTACGAGCAGTACTTC
D gene: -; J gene: TRBJ2-3; V gene: TRBV6-4; CDR3 length: 15; clone size: -; CDR3 protein: CASSDGGGLTDTQYF; CDR3 DNA: TGTGCCAGCAGTGACGGGGGAGGTTTGACAGATACGCAGTATTTT
D gene: -; J gene: TRBJ1-5; V gene: TRBV7-2; CDR3 length: 17; clone size: -; CDR3 protein: CASSDRGGQGSNQPQHF; CDR3 DNA: TGTGCCAGCAGCGACCGGGGGGGCCAGGGGAGCAATCAGCCCCAGCATTTT